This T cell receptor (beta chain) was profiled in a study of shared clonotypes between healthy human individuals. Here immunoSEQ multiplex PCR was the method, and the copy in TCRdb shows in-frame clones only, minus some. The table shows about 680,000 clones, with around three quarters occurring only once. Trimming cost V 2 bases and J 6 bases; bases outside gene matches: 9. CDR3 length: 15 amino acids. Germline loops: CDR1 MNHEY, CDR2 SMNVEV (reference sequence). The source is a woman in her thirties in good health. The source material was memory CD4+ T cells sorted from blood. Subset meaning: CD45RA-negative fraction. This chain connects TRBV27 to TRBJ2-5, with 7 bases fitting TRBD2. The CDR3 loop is CASSLTASGIKTQYF. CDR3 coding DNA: TGTGCCAGCAGTTTAACGGCTAGCGGAATAAAGACCCAGTACTTC.